This TCR beta chain derives from a study of OX40 agonist ivuxolimab in advanced cancers. Study details: Earlier anti-PD-1, anti-PD-L1 or anti-CTLA-4 therapy was permitted; roughly 37% had received some.

Anyone with autoimmune disease history or systemic immunosuppression was excluded. Clones were sequenced by immunoSEQ multiplex PCR, and TCRdb holds only the in-frame ones, with some missing. The table records about 60,000 clones, 80% to 90% of them present only once. V shed 2 bases and J shed 6 bases, with 7 bases lying between them. The CDR3 has 13 amino acids. Germline V lookup: CDR1 MNHNY, CDR2 SVGAGI (reference sequence). The TCR was taken from an adult with an advanced solid tumor such as melanoma, head and neck, liver or kidney cancer. The sample consisted of CD4+ or CD8+ T cells sorted from blood, taken in a trial of the OX40 agonist ivuxolimab. The chain links TRBV6-6 to TRBJ2-2, with D unclear. CDR3 region: CASSYKKAGELFF. CDR3 coding DNA: TGTGCCAGCAGTTACAAGAAGGCCGGGGAGCTGTTTTTT.